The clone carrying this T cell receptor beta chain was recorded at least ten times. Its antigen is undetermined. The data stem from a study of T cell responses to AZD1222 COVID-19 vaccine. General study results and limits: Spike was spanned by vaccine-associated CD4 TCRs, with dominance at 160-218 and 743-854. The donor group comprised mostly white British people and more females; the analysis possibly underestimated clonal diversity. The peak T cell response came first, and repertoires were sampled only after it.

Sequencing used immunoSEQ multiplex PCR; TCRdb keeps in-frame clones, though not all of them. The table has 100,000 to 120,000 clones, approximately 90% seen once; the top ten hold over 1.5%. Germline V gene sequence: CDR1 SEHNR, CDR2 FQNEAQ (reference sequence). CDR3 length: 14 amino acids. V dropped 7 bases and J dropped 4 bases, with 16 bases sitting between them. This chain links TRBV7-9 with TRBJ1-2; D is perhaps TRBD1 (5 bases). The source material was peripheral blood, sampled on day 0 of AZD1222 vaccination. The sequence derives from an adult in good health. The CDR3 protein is CASTRSGGGYGYTF. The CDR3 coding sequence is TGTGCCAGCACCCGTTCCGGGGGAGGCTATGGCTACACCTTC.